This T cell receptor beta chain was recovered during a study of blood T cell repertoires in COVID-19. Turning to the study itself: PBMCs, B-cell-depleted T cells, or T cells were the source of the cDNA or gDNA that made up the material.

With 8 bases clipped from V and 0 bases from J, the junction kept 6 bases outside the gene matches. The CDR3 covers 15 residues. Germline CDR1 is SGHRS and CDR2 is YFSETQ. Adults between roughly 18 and 95 years of age took part from 24 US areas. Researchers sorted participants into cohorts using their self-reported clinical history. What the recovered Cohort 3 donors had was two negative PCRs, clearance, or symptom resolution. TCRdb keeps only in-frame clones here, not all; method: immunoSEQ multiplex PCR. This repertoire shows a few hundred thousand clones, approximately 86% found once; its top ten account for more than 7.5%.

Input material: PBMCs or T cells enriched from blood (not recorded which). This receptor was taken from a woman aged 55-70 years who had recovered from COVID-19. The rearrangement joins TRBV5-1 to TRBJ2-2, with TRBD1 identical over 8 bases. CDR3 amino acids: CASLKGQANTGELFF. The CDR3 nucleotides are TGCGCCAGTCTAAAGGGACAGGCGAACACCGGGGAGCTGTTTTTT.